This TCR beta chain appears in the sequencing data of a study of blood T cell repertoires in COVID-19. The overall study: Whether acute or convalescent, the COVID-19 samples came from the United States, Italy and Spain. PBMCs, B-cell-depleted T cells, or T cells were the source of the cDNA or gDNA that made up the material.

The CDR3 is 14 amino acids. The V and J ends lost 3 bases and 5 bases respectively, with 11 bases between them. Germline V gene sequence: CDR1 MGHDK, CDR2 SYGVNS. How the authors handled the data: Estimated nucleated cell counts came from reference gene primer amplification. Assay: immunoSEQ multiplex PCR; the TCRdb copy retains only in-frame clones and omits some. V, J and clone size reflect that table, while D and trimming were determined from the DNA. The sample has approximately 70,000 clones, roughly 90% seen once. Sequenced: peripheral blood. The TCR sequence derives from a woman aged 60-75 years with active COVID-19. The V gene is TRBV25-1, the J gene TRBJ2-1, with D hard to call. The chain's CDR3 is CASSDDRTDNEQFF. In DNA, the CDR3 is TGTGCCAGCAGTGACGACCGAACAGACAATGAGCAGTTCTTC.